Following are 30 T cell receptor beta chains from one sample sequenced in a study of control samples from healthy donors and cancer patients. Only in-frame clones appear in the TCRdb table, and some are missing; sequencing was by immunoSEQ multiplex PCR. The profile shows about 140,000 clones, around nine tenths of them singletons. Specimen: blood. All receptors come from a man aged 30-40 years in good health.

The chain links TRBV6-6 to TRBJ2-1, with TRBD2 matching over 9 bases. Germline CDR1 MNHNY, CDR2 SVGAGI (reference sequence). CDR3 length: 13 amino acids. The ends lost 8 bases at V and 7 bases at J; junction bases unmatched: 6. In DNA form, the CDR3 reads TGTGCCAGCCTGGCGGCGGGGGGGAATGAGCAGTTCTTC. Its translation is CASLAAGGNEQFF.

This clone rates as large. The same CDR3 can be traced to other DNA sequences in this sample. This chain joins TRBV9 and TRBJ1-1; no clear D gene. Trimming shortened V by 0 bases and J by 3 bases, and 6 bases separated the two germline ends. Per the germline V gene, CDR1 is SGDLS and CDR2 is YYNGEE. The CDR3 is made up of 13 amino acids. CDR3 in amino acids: CASSVGQDTEAFF. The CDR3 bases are TGTGCCAGCAGCGTAGGTCAAGACACTGAAGCTTTCTTT.

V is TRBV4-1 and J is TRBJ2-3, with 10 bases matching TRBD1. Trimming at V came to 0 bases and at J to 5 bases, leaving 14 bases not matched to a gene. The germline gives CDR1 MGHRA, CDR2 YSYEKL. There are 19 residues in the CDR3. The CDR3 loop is CASSQDPSLLGQGEDTQYF. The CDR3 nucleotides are TGCGCCAGCAGCCAAGACCCATCCCTGCTCGGACAGGGGGAAGATACGCAGTATTTT.

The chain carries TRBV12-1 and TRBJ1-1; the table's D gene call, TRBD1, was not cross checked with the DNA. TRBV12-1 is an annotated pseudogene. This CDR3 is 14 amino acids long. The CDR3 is CASSKTGLNTEAFF. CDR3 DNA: TGTGCCAGCAGCAAGACAGGGTTGAACACTGAAGCTTTCTTT.

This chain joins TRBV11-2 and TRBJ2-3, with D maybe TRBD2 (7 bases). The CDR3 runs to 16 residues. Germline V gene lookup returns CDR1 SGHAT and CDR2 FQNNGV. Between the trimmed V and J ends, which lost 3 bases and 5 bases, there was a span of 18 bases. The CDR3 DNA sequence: TGTGCCAGCAGCTTCGCCCCCGGGGGGCGGGGAGATACGCAGTATTTT. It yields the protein CASSFAPGGRGDTQYF.

This CDR3 reads CASSGTTGRWETQYF. CDR3 nucleotides: TGTGCCAGCAGCGGTACGACAGGGCGGTGGGAGACCCAGTACTTC. This chain connects TRBV2 to TRBJ2-5; 7 bases line up with TRBD1. V trimming: 6 bases; J trimming: 5 bases; junction bases outside the gene matches: 12. There are 15 residues in the CDR3. CDR1 and CDR2 from the germline V gene are SNHLY and FYNNEI.

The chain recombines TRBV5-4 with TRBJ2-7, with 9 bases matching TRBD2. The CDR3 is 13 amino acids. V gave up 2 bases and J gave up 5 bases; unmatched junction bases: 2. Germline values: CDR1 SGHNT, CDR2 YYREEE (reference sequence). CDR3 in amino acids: CASSFSGSNEQYF. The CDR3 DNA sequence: TGTGCCAGCAGCTTTAGCGGGAGTAACGAGCAGTACTTC.

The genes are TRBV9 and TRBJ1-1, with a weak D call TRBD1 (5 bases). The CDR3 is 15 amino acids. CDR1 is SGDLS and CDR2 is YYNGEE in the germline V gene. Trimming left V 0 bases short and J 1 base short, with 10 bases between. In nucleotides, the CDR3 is TGTGCCAGCAGCGTAGTTCCGGGGGGGAACACTGAAGCTTTCTTT. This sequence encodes CASSVVPGGNTEAFF.

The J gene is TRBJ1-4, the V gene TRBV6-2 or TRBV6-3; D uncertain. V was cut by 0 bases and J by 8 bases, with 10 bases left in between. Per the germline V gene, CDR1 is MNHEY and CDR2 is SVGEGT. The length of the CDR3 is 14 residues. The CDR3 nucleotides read TGTGCCAGCAGTTACTCCAAAGAGGCGGAAAAACTGTTTTTT. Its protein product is CASSYSKEAEKLFF.

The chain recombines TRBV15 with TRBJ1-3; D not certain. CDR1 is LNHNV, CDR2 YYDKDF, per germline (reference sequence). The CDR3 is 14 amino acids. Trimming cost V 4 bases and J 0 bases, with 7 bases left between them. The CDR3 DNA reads TGTGCCACCAGCAAAGTGTCCTCTGGAAACACCATATATTTT. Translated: CATSKVSSGNTIYF.

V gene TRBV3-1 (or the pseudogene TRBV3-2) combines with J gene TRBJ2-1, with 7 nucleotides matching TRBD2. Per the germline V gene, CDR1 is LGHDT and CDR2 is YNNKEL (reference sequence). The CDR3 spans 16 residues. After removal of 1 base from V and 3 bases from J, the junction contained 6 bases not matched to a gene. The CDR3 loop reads CASSQAGTTYYNEQFF. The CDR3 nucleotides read TGTGCCAGCAGCCAAGCCGGGACTACCTACTACAATGAGCAGTTCTTC.

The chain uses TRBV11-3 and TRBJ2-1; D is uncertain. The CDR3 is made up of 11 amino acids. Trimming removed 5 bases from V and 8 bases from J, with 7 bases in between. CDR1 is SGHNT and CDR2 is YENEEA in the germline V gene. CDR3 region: CASSQSHEQFF. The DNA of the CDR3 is TGTGCCAGCAGCCAGTCCCATGAGCAGTTCTTC.

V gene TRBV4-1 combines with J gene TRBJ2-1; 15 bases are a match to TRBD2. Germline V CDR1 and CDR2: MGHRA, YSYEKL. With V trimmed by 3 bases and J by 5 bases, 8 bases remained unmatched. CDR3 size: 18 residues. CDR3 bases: TGCGCCAGCAGCCACAGCGGACTAGCGGGGGGGTATAACAATGAGCAGTTCTTC. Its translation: CASSHSGLAGGYNNEQFF.

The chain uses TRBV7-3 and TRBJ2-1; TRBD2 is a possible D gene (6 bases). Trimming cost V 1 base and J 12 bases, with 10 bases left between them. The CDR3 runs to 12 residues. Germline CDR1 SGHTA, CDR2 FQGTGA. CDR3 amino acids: CASSLRRRVQFF. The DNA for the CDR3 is TGTGCCAGCAGCTTAAGAAGGAGGGTGCAGTTCTTC.

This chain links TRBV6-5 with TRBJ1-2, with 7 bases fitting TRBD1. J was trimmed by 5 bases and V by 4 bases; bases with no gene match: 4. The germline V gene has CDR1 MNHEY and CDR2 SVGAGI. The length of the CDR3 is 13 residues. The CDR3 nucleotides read TGTGCCAGCAGTTCAGGACAGGTTTATGGCTACACCTTC. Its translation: CASSSGQVYGYTF.

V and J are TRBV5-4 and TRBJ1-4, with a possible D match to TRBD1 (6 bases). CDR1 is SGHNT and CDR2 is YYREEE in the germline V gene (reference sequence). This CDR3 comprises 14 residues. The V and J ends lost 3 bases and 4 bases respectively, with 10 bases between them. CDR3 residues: CASSSGQHNEKLFF. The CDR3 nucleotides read TGTGCCAGCAGCTCGGGACAACATAATGAAAAACTGTTTTTT.

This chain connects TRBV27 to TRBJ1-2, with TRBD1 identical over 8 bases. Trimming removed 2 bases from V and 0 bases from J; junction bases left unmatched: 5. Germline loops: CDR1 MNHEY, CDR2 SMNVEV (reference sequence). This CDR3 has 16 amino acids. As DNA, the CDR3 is TGTGCCAGCAGTTTACTTTCGGGACAGGCTAACTATGGCTACACCTTC. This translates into CASSLLSGQANYGYTF.

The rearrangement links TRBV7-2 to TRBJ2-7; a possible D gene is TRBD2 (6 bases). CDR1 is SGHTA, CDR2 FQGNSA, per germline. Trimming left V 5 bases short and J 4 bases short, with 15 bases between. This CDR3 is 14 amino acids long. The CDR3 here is CASSKNRGTYEQYF. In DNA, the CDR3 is TGTGCCAGCAGCAAGAATCGGGGGACTTACGAGCAGTACTTC.

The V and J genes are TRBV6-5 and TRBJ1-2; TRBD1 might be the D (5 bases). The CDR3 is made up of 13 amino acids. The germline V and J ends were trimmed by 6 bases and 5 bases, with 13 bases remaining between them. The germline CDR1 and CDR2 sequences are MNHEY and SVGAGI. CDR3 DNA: TGTGCCAGCAGCCGAGCTGGGGGGTATGGCTACACCTTC. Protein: CASSRAGGYGYTF.

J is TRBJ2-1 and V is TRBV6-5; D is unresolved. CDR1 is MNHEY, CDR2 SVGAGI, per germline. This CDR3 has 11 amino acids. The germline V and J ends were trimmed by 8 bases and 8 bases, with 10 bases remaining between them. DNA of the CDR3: TGTGCCAGCCCTTCTCGGTATGAGCAGTTCTTC. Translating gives CASPSRYEQFF.

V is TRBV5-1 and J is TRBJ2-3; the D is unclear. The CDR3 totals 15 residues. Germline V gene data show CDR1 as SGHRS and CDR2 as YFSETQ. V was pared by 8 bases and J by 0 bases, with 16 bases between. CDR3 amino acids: CASLSDPFSTDTQYF. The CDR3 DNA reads TGCGCCAGTCTCTCAGATCCATTTAGCACAGATACGCAGTATTTT.

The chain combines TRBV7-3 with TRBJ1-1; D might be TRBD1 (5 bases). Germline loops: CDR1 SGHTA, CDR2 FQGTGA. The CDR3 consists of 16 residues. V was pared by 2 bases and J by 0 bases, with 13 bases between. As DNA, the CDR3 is TGTGCCAGCAGCTTACTCGGACATGCCATGAACACTGAAGCTTTCTTT. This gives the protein CASSLLGHAMNTEAFF.

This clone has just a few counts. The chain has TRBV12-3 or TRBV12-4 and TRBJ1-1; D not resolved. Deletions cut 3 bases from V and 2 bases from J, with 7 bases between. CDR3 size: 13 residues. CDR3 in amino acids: CASSFYLNTEAFF. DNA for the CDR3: TGTGCCAGCAGTTTTTACCTAAACACTGAAGCTTTCTTT.

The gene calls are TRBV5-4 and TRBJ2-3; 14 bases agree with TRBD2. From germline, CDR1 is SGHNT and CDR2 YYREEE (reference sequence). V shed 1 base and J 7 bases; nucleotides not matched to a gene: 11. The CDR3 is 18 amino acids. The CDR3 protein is CASSLSWRLAGGLNTQYF. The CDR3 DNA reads TGTGCCAGCAGCTTGAGCTGGAGACTAGCGGGGGGGCTGAATACGCAGTATTTT.

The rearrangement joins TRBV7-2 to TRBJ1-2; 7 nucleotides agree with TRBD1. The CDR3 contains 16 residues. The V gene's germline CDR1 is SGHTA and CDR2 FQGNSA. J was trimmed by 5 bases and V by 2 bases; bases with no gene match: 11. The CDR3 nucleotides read TGTGCCAGCAGCTTAAATGGACAGGCGACTGGGTATGGCTACACCTTC. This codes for CASSLNGQATGYGYTF.

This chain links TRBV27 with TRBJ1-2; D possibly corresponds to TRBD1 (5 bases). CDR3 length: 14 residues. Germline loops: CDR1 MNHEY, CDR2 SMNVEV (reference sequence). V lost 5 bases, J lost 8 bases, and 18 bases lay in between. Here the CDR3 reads CASSPSSRGVGYTF. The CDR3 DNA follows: TGTGCCAGCAGTCCCTCCTCCCGGGGGGTCGGCTACACCTTC.

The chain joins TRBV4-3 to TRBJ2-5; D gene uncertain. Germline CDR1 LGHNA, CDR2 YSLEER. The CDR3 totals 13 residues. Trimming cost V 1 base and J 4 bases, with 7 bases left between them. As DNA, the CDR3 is TGCGCCAGCAGCCAAGGGGGAACAGAGACCCAGTACTTC. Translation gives CASSQGGTETQYF.

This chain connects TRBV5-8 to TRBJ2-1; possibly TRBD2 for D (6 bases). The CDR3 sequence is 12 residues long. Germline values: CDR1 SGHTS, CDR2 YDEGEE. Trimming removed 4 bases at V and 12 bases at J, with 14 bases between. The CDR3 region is CASSLMTSAQFF. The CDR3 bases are TGTGCCAGCAGCCTAATGACTAGTGCGCAGTTCTTC.

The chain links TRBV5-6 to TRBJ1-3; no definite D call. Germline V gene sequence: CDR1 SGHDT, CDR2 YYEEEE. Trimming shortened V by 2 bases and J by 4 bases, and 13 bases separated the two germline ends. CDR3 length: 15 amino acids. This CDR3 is CASSFKGTVGNTIYF. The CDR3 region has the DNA TGTGCCAGCAGCTTCAAGGGAACGGTAGGAAACACCATATATTTT.

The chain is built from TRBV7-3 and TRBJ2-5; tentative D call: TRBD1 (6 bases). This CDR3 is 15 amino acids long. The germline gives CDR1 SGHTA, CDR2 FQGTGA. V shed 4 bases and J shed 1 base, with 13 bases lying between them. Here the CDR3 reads CASSSSGHTQETQYF. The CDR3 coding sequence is TGTGCCAGCAGCTCCTCGGGACACACCCAAGAGACCCAGTACTTC.